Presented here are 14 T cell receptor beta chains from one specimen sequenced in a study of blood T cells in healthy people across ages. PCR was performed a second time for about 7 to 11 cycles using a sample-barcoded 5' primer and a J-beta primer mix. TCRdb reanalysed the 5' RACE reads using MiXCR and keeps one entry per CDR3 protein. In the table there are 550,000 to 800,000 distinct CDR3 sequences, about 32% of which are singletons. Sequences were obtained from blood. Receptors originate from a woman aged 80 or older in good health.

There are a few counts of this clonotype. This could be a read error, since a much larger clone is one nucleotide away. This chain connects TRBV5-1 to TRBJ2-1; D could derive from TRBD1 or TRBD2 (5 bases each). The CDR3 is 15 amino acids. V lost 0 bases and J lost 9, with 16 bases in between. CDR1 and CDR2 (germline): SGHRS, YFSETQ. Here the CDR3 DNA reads TGCGCCAGCAGCTTGGAGGGGCAGGGCCGGGGTGAGCAGTTCTTC. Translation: CASSLEGQGRGEQFF.

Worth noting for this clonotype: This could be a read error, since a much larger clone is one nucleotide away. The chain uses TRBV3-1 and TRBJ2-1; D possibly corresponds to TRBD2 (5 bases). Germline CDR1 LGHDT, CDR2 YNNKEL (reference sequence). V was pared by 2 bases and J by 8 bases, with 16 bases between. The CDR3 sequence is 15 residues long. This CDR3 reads CASSQRGSSRYEQFF. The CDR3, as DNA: TGTGCCAGCAGCCAACGCGGGTCCTCTCGCTATGAGCAGTTCTTC.

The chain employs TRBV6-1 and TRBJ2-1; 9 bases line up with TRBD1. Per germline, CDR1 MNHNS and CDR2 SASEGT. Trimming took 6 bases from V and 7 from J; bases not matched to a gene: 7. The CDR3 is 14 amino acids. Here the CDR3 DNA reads TGTGCCAGCAGGGGGACAGGGACACGGAATGAGCAGTTCTTC. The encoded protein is CASRGTGTRNEQFF.

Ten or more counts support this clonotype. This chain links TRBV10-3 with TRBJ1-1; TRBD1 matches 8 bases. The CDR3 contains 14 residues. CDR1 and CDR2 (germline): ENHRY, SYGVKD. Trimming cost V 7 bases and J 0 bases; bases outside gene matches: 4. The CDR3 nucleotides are TGTGCCATCAAACGGACAGGGCTGAACACTGAAGCTTTCTTT. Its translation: CAIKRTGLNTEAFF.

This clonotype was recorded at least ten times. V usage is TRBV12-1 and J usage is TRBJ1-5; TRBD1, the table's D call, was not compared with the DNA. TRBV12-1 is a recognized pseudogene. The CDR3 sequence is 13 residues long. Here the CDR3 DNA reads TGTGCCAGCAGTTGGACAGGGGTTCAGCCCCAGCATTTT. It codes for CASSWTGVQPQHF.

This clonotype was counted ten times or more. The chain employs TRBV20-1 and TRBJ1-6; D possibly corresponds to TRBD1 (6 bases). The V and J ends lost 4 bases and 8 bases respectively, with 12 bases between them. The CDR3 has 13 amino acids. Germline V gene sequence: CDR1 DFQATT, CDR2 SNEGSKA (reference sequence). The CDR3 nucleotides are TGCAGTGCTAACCAGGGGATGGATTCACCCCTCCACTTT. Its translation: CSANQGMDSPLHF.

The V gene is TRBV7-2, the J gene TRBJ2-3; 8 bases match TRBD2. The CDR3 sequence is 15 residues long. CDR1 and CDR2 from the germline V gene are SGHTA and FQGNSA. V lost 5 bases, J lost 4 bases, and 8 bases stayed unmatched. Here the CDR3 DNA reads TGTGCCAGCAGCACGGGGGGGCTAATCCCAGATACGCAGTATTTT. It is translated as CASSTGGLIPDTQYF.

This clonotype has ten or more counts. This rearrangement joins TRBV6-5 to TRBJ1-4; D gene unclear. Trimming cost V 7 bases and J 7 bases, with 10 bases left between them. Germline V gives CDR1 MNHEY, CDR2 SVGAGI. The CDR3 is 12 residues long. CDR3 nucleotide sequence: TGTGCCAGCACTCGGGAGGGTGAAAAACTGTTTTTT. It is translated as CASTREGEKLFF.

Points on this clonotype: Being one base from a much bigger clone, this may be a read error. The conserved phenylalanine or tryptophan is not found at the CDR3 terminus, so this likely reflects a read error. The CDR3 DNA is TGTGCCAGCAGCCTCGACCAATCGGTTGGAGGCTACACCTTA. As protein: CASSLDQSVGGYTL. This chain uses TRBV3-1 with TRBJ1-2; D unresolved. Trimming stripped 4 bases from V and 8 bases from J, with 17 bases between. The CDR3 contains 14 residues. Germline V CDR1 and CDR2: LGHDT, YNNKEL (reference sequence).

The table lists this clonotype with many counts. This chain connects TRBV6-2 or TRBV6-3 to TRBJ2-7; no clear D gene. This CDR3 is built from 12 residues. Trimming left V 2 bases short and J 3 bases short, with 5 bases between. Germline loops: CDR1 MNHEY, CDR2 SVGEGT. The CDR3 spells CASSYPFYEQYF. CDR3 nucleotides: TGTGCCAGCAGTTACCCTTTCTACGAGCAGTACTTC.

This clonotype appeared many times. As DNA, the CDR3 is TGTGCCAGCAGTTTCGGGAGAACCAGCTCCTACAATGAGCAGTTCTTC. It specifies CASSFGRTSSYNEQFF. This chain uses TRBV12-3 or TRBV12-4 with TRBJ2-1; D may be TRBD2 (6 bases). This CDR3 contains 16 residues. V lost 3 bases and J 0 bases, leaving 12 bases between the germline ends.

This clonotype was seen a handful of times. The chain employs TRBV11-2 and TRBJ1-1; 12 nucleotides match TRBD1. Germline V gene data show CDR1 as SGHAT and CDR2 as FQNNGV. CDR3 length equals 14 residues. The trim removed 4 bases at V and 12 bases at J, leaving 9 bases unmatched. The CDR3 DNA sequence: TGTGCCAGCAGCTACCCCGGGACAGGGGGCGGAACTTTCTTT. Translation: CASSYPGTGGGTFF.

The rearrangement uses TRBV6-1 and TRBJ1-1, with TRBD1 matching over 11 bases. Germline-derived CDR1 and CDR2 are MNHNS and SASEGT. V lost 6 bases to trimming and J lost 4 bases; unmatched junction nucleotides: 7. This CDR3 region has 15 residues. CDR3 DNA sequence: TGTGCCAGCAGGGTCCTTGGGACAGGGGGCACTGAAGCTTTCTTT. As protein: CASRVLGTGGTEAFF.

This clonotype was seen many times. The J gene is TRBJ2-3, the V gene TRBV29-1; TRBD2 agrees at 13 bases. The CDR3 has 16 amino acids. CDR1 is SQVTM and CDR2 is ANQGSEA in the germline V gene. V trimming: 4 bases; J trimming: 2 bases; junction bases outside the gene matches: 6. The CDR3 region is CSVGGLAGDPTDTQYF. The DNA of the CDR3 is TGCAGCGTTGGTGGACTAGCGGGGGATCCCACAGATACGCAGTATTTT.